This T cell receptor beta chain originates from a study of PD-1 blockade in classical Hodgkin lymphoma. Sequencing used immunoSEQ multiplex PCR; TCRdb keeps in-frame clones, though not all of them. The table includes approximately 10,000 clones, about 88% detected once. Relapses following autologous stem cell transplantation were seen in all patients, with brentuximab vedotin exposure varying. V was clipped by 5 bases and J by 2 bases, with 4 bases between them. The CDR3 has 11 amino acids. Germline values: CDR1 MNHEY, CDR2 SMNVEV (reference sequence). The V gene is TRBV27, the J gene TRBJ2-7; no clear D. The sample was peripheral blood mononuclear cells (PBMCs), taken at baseline. The TCR originated in a human donor with classical Hodgkin lymphoma. CDR3 sequence: CASSPTYEQYF. CDR3 DNA: TGTGCCAGCAGTCCTACCTACGAGCAGTACTTC.